The entry that follows covers one T cell receptor (beta chain) sequence. Its matching antigen is unknown. The sample comes from a study of T cell responses to AZD1222 COVID-19 vaccine. Whole-study findings and limits: As reported, nearly half of all spike-specific TCRs target variant regions that are unmutated. After the peak T cell response, and only then, were repertoires sampled. Seropositive at baseline were only a handful of AZD1222 recipients.

The method was immunoSEQ multiplex PCR; TCRdb's version includes in-frame clones alone and lacks a portion of them. The sample shows more than 90,000 clones, approximately 87% of them seen only once. CDR1 is SGHAT, CDR2 FQDESV, per germline (reference sequence). V lost 4 bases to trimming and J lost 8 bases; unmatched junction nucleotides: 3. This CDR3 comprises 12 residues. The TCR originated in an adult who received the AZD1222 COVID-19 vaccine. The rearrangement joins TRBV11-1 to TRBJ1-2; 8 positions agree with TRBD1. The sample here was peripheral blood, taken 28 days after the second AZD1222 dose. The CDR3 is CASSWTGRGYTF. CDR3 coding DNA: TGTGCCAGCAGCTGGACAGGGAGAGGCTACACCTTC.